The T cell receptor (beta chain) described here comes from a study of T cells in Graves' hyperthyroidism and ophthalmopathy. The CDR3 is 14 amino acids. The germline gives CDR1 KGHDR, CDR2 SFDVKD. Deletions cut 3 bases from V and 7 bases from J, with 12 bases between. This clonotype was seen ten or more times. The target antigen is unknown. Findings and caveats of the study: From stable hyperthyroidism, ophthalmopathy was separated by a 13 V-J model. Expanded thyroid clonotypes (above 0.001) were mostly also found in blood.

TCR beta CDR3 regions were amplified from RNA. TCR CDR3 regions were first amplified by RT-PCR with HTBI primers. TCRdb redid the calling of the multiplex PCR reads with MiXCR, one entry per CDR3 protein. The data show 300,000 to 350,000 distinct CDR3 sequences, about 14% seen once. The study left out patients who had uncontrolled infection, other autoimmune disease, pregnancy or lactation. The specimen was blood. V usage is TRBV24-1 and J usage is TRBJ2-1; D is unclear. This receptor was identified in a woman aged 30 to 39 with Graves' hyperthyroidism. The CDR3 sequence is CATSDKGYGNEQFF. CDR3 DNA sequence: TGTGCCACCAGTGATAAAGGATACGGGAATGAGCAGTTCTTC.